A single sample gave rise to the 22 T cell receptor beta chains below, sequenced in a study of blood T cell repertoires in COVID-19. Libraries were prepared by immunoSEQ multiplex PCR; TCRdb keeps only in-frame clonotypes and omits some of them. Here the sample spans tens of thousands of clones, approximately 80% being singletons. The specimen sequenced was peripheral blood. The receptors derive from an older man with active or convalescent COVID-19.

As DNA, the CDR3 is TGTGCCAGCAGGACGACAGGGGGCTGGTATGAGCAGTTCTTC. It translates to CASRTTGGWYEQFF. This chain uses TRBV28 with TRBJ2-1; the match to TRBD1 covers 10 bases. The CDR3 extends over 14 amino acids. After removal of 6 bases from V and 8 bases from J, the junction contained 7 bases not matched to a gene. Germline lookup yields CDR1 MDHEN and CDR2 SYDVKM.

The V call is TRBV12-3 or TRBV12-4, the J call TRBJ1-1; unclear D gene. V dropped 6 bases and J dropped 1 base, with 9 bases sitting between them. This CDR3 contains 13 residues. CDR3 region: CASSQERNTEAFF. CDR3 sequence (DNA): TGTGCCAGCAGCCAAGAGAGGAACACTGAAGCTTTCTTT.

V and J are TRBV7-2 and TRBJ2-4, with 11 bases lining up with TRBD1. Losses at the gene ends were 4 bases for V and 15 bases for J; bases not matched to a gene: 8. The CDR3 covers 13 residues. Per the germline V gene, CDR1 is SGHTA and CDR2 is FQGNSA. The CDR3 protein is CASSSRTGGGRYF. The CDR3, as DNA: TGTGCCAGCAGCTCTCGGACAGGGGGCGGGAGGTACTTC.

The chain employs TRBV3-1 (or the pseudogene TRBV3-2) and TRBJ2-7; 16 bases agree with TRBD2. J lost 7 bases, V lost 1 base, and 4 bases had no gene match. The CDR3 spans 16 residues. The V gene's germline CDR1 is LGHDT and CDR2 YNNKEL (reference sequence). The CDR3 sequence: CASSQAGTSGRGEQYF. In DNA, the CDR3 is TGTGCCAGCAGCCAAGCGGGGACTAGCGGGAGGGGAGAGCAGTACTTC.

J is TRBJ1-4 and V is TRBV7-6, with D hard to call. Trimming took off 5 bases at V and 3 bases at J, with 16 bases between the two ends. The CDR3 consists of 16 residues. Germline loops: CDR1 SGHVS, CDR2 FNYEAQ. In nucleotides, the CDR3 is TGTGCCAGCAGCAGAAACCCATCCGGGGCTAATGAAAAACTGTTTTTT. Encoded protein: CASSRNPSGANEKLFF.

This chain uses TRBV6-5 with TRBJ1-1; D uncertain. Germline assignment: CDR1 MNHEY and CDR2 SVGAGI. Trimming took 4 bases from V and 4 from J, leaving 19 bases between them. This CDR3 has 16 residues. In DNA, the CDR3 is TGTGCCAGCAGTTCAGCACCGGGTCCTGGGAGCACTGAAGCTTTCTTT. Residues: CASSSAPGPGSTEAFF.

This rearrangement joins TRBV29-1 to TRBJ2-7; 12 positions agree with TRBD1. This CDR3 contains 13 residues. Germline V CDR1 and CDR2: SQVTM, ANQGSEA. Trimming at V came to 7 bases and at J to 7 bases, leaving 8 bases not matched to a gene. The CDR3 DNA reads as TGCAGCGCAACGGGACAGGGGGCCGAGGAGCAGTACTTC. It encodes CSATGQGAEEQYF.

V usage is TRBV28 and J usage is TRBJ2-5; TRBD1 matches 9 bases. The CDR3 covers 14 residues. CDR1 MDHEN and CDR2 SYDVKM come from the germline V gene. V lost 5 bases and J lost 5; bases outside the gene matches: 6. The DNA of the CDR3 is TGTGCCAGCAGTAAAACAGGGGGCGGTGAGACCCAGTACTTC. Translation gives CASSKTGGGETQYF. Full variable domain (rest looked up from reference TRBV28 and TRBJ2-5): DVKVTQSSRYLVKRTGEKVFLECVQDMDHENMFWYRQDPGLGLRLIYFSYDVKMKEKGDIPEGYSVSREKKERFSLILESASTNQTSMYLCASSKTGGGETQYFGPGTRLLVL.

This sequence joins TRBV9 and TRBJ2-2; D unclear. The germline V and J ends were trimmed by 3 bases and 5 bases, with 11 bases remaining between them. The germline CDR1 and CDR2 sequences are SGDLS and YYNGEE. This CDR3 contains 14 residues. DNA of the CDR3: TGTGCCAGCAGCGAGCGCCCTGTAACCGGGGAGCTGTTTTTT. Encoded protein: CASSERPVTGELFF.

J is TRBJ2-7 and V is TRBV3-1 (or the pseudogene TRBV3-2); D is unclear. Trimming took 1 base from V and 5 from J, leaving 6 bases between them. The CDR3 totals 12 residues. Germline CDR1 reads LGHDT; CDR2 reads YNNKEL (reference sequence). Here the CDR3 reads CASSQAVDEQYF. CDR3 in DNA: TGTGCCAGCAGCCAAGCGGTCGACGAGCAGTACTTC.

In its sample, this clone was seen a few times. The rearrangement uses TRBV6-2 or TRBV6-3 and TRBJ1-6; perhaps TRBD1 as D (6 bases). Trimming pared 5 bases from V and 5 bases from J, leaving 13 bases between. Looked up from germline, CDR1 is MNHEY and CDR2 is SVGEGT. CDR3 size: 15 residues. The CDR3: CASSPWTANNSPLHF. Written as DNA, the CDR3 is TGTGCCAGCAGTCCATGGACAGCAAATAATTCACCCCTCCACTTT.

The chain uses TRBV2 and TRBJ1-1, with D possibly matching TRBD1 (6 bases). This CDR3 is 13 amino acids long. V gave up 5 bases and J gave up 1 base, with 8 bases separating them. Germline-derived CDR1 and CDR2 are SNHLY and FYNNEI. The CDR3 DNA reads as TGTGCCAGCAGTCAGACAGGGAACACTGAAGCTTTCTTT. Its translation is CASSQTGNTEAFF. The variable domain in full, completed from reference TRBV2 and TRBJ1-1, reads EPEVTQTPSHQVTQMGQEVILRCVPISNHLYFYWYRQILGQKVEFLVSFYNNEISEKSEIFDDQFSVERPDGSNFTLKIRSTKLEDSAMYFCASSQTGNTEAFFGQGTRLTVV.

The V and J genes are TRBV25-1 and TRBJ1-6; D is uncertain. The germline V and J ends were trimmed by 2 bases and 4 bases, with 6 bases remaining between them. The CDR3 runs to 14 residues. Germline CDR1 reads MGHDK; CDR2 reads SYGVNS. The CDR3 DNA is TGTGCCAGCAGTGAACCGGGGTATAATTCACCCCTCCACTTT. Translating it yields CASSEPGYNSPLHF.

This clone has a handful of counts. The chain couples TRBV23-1 to TRBJ2-7; D not certain. TRBV23-1 is classed as an ORF, of uncertain function. V gave up 0 bases and J gave up 3 bases, with 6 bases separating them. The CDR3 contains 13 residues. The CDR3 coding sequence is TGCGCCAGCAGTCAATCTTCCCGCTACGAGCAGTACTTC. It is translated as CASSQSSRYEQYF.

The J gene is TRBJ1-1, the V gene TRBV6-6; D remains unclear. V was cut by 7 bases and J by 1 base, with 13 bases left in between. In germline, CDR1 is MNHNY, CDR2 SVGAGI (reference sequence). The CDR3 has 14 residues. CDR3 loop: CASIRRNQNTEAFF. In nucleotides, the CDR3 is TGTGCCAGCATCCGCAGGAACCAGAACACTGAAGCTTTCTTT.

The chain joins TRBV5-8 to TRBJ2-1; 10 bases line up with TRBD2. V lost 1 base to trimming and J lost 9 bases; unmatched junction nucleotides: 7. From germline, CDR1 is SGHTS and CDR2 YDEGEE. This CDR3 spans 15 amino acids. The CDR3 loop is CASSLMSGRGSEQFF. The CDR3 nucleotides are TGTGCCAGCAGCTTGATGAGCGGGAGGGGGAGTGAGCAGTTCTTC. The entire variable domain, with the rest obtained from reference TRBV5-8 and TRBJ2-1, is as follows: EAGVTQSPTHLIKTRGQQATLRCSPISGHTSVYWYQQALGLGLQFLLWYDEGEERNRGNFPPRFSGRQFPNYSSELNVNALELEDSALYLCASSLMSGRGSEQFFGPGTRLTVL.

The chain combines TRBV3-1 (or the pseudogene TRBV3-2) with TRBJ2-7; D is uncertain. The length of the CDR3 is 15 residues. Trimming shortened V by 4 bases and J by 2 bases, and 15 bases separated the two germline ends. Germline CDR1 LGHDT, CDR2 YNNKEL (reference sequence). CDR3 region: CASSPRLEAAYEQYF. In DNA, the CDR3 is TGTGCCAGCAGCCCCCGGTTAGAGGCGGCCTACGAGCAGTACTTC.

The chain recombines TRBV28 with TRBJ2-5, with 15 nucleotides matching TRBD2. This CDR3 has 17 residues. The junction had 9 bases not matched to a gene; V was cut back by 5 bases and J by 5 bases. From germline, CDR1 is MDHEN and CDR2 SYDVKM. CDR3 residues: CASSPGTSGRWGETQYF. The DNA of the CDR3 is TGTGCCAGCAGTCCTGGGACTAGCGGGAGGTGGGGGGAGACCCAGTACTTC.

The chain employs TRBV5-6 and TRBJ1-2; TRBD1 might be the D (5 bases). CDR3 length: 14 residues. Germline assignment: CDR1 SGHDT and CDR2 YYEEEE. The V end was cut by 0 bases, the J end by 4 bases, with 10 bases between. The CDR3 protein is CASSLDRTTYGYTF. The DNA of the CDR3 is TGTGCCAGCAGCTTGGACAGGACTACCTATGGCTACACCTTC.

The chain carries TRBV27 and TRBJ1-6; a weak D match, TRBD1 (6 bases). This CDR3 contains 16 residues. The germline CDR1 and CDR2 sequences are MNHEY and SMNVEV (reference sequence). V dropped 5 bases and J dropped 0 bases, with 11 bases sitting between them. CDR3 region: CASSTTGSSYNSPLHF. The DNA for the CDR3 is TGTGCCAGCAGTACAACAGGGAGCTCCTATAATTCACCCCTCCACTTT.

The rearrangement uses TRBV12-3 or TRBV12-4 and TRBJ1-2; the D gene is possibly TRBD1 (5 bases). The CDR3 runs to 12 residues. V lost 2 bases, J lost 6 bases, and 7 bases lay in between. Here the CDR3 reads CASSLQGNGYTF. CDR3 DNA: TGTGCCAGCAGTTTACAGGGTAATGGCTACACCTTC.

The chain employs TRBV10-2 and TRBJ1-6; a possible D gene is TRBD1 (5 bases). Germline CDR1 reads WSHSY; CDR2 reads SAAADI. The CDR3 totals 13 residues. V gave up 6 bases and J gave up 9 bases, with 12 bases separating them. Here the CDR3 reads CASSETGGSPLHF. CDR3 DNA sequence: TGCGCCAGCAGCGAAACAGGTGGTTCACCCCTCCACTTT.